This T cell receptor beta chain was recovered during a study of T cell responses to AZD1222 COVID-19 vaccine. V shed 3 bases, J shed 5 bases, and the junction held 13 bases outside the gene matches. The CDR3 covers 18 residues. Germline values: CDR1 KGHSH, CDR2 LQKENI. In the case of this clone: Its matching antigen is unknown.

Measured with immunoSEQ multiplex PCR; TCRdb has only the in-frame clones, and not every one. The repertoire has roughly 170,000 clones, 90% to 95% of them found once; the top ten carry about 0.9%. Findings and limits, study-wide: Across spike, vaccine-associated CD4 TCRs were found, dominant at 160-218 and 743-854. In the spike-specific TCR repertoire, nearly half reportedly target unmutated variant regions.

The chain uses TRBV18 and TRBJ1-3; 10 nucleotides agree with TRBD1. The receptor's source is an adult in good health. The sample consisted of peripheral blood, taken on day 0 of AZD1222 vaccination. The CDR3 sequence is CASSPPGIGTGARNTIYF. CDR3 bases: TGTGCCAGCTCACCCCCCGGTATTGGGACAGGGGCCCGAAACACCATATATTTT. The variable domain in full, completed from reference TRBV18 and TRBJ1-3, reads NAGVMQNPRHLVRRRGQEARLRCSPMKGHSHVYWYRQLPEEGLKFMVYLQKENIIDESGMPKERFSAEFPKEGPSILRIQQVVRGDSAAYFCASSPPGIGTGARNTIYFGEGSWLTVV.